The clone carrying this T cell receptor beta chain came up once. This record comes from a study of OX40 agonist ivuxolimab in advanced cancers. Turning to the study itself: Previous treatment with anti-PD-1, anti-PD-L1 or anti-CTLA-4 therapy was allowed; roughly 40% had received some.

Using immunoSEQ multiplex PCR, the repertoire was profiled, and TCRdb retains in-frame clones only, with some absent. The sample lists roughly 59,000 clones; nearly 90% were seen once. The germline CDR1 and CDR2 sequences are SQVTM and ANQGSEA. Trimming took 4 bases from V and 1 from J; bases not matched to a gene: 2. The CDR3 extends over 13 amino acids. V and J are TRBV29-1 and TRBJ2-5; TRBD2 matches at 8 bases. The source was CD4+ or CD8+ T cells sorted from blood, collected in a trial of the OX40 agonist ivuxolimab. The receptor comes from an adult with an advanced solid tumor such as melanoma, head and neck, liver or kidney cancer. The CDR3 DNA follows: TGCAGCGTTGGAGCGGGGGTCCAAGAGACCCAGTACTTC. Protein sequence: CSVGAGVQETQYF.